This note documents a single TCR beta chain sequence. V trimming: 1 base; J trimming: 0 bases; junction bases outside the gene matches: 16. Germline V gives CDR1 KGHSH, CDR2 LQKENI. This CDR3 contains 21 residues. Generated by immunoSEQ multiplex PCR, the TCRdb table keeps only in-frame clones and is missing some. The table includes approximately 300,000 clones, roughly 91% detected once. This sample stems from a study of blood T cell repertoires in COVID-19. Study overall: In each case, the material was cDNA or gDNA derived from T cells, B-cell-depleted T cells, or PBMCs.

This sequence was found in a man aged 50-60 years with active or convalescent COVID-19. The J gene is TRBJ2-1, the V gene TRBV18; the match to TRBD2 covers 9 bases. The specimen was peripheral blood. As DNA, the CDR3 is TGTGCCAGCTCACCACTGCGCGATCGCGGGGGGGCCCTTAGCTCCTACAATGAGCAGTTCTTC. It encodes CASSPLRDRGGALSSYNEQFF. The whole variable domain, remainder taken from reference TRBV18 and TRBJ2-1, is NAGVMQNPRHLVRRRGQEARLRCSPMKGHSHVYWYRQLPEEGLKFMVYLQKENIIDESGMPKERFSAEFPKEGPSILRIQQVVRGDSAAYFCASSPLRDRGGALSSYNEQFFGPGTRLTVL.